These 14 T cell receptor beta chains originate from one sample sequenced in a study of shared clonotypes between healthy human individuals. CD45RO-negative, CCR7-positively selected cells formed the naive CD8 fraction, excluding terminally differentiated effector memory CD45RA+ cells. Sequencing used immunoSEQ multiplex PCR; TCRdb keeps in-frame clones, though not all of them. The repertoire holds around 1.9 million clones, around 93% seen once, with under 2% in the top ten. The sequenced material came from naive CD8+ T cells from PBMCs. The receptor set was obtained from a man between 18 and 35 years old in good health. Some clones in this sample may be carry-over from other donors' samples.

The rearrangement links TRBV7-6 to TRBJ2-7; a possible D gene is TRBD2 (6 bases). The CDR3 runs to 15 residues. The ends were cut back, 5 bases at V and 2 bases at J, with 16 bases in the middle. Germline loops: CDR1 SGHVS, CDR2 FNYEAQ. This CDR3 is CASSHTSSYPYEQYF. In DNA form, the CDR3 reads TGTGCCAGCAGCCATACTAGCTCCTATCCCTACGAGCAGTACTTC.

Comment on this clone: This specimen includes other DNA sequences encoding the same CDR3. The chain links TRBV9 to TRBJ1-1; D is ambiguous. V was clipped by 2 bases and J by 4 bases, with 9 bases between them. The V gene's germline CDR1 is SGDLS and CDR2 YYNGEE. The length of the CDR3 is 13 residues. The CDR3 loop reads CASSVSEGTEAFF. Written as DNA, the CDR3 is TGTGCCAGCAGCGTCAGCGAAGGCACTGAAGCTTTCTTT. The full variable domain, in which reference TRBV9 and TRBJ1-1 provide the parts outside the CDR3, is DSGVTQTPKHLITATGQRVTLRCSPRSGDLSVYWYQQSLDQGLQFLIQYYNGEERAKGNILERFSAQQFPDLHSELNLSSLELGDSALYFCASSVSEGTEAFFGQGTRLTVV.

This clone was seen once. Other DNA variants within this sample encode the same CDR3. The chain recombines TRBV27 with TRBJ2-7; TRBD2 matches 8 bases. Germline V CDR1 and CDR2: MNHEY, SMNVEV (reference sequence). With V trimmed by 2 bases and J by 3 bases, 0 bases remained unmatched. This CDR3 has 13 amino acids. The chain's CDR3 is CASSLGTSYEQYF. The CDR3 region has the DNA TGTGCCAGCAGTTTAGGGACTAGCTACGAGCAGTACTTC.

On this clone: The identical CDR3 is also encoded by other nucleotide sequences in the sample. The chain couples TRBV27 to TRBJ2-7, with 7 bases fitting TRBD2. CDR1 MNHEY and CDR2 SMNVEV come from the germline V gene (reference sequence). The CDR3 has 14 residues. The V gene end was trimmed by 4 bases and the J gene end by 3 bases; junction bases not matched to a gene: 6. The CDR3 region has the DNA TGTGCCAGCAGTTCAGGGCTAGCGGTCTACGAGCAGTACTTC. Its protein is CASSSGLAVYEQYF.

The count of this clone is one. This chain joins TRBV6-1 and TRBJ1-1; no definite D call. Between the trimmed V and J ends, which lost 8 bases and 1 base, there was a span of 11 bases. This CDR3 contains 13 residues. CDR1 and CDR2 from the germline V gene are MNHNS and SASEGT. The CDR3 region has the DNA TGTGCCAGCGGCCCTTATGGGAACACTGAAGCTTTCTTT. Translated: CASGPYGNTEAFF.

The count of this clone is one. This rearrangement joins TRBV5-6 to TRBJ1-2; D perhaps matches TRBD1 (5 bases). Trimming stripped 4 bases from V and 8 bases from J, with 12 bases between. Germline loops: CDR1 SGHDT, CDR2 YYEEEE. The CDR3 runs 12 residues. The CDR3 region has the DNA TGTGCCAGCAGCCCTGGGACGAGGGGCTACACCTTC. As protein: CASSPGTRGYTF. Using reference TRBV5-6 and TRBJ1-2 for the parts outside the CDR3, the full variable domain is DAGVTQSPTHLIKTRGQQVTLRCSPKSGHDTVSWYQQALGQGPQFIFQYYEEEERQRGNFPDRFSGHQFPNYSSELNVNALLLGDSALYLCASSPGTRGYTFGSGTRLTVV.

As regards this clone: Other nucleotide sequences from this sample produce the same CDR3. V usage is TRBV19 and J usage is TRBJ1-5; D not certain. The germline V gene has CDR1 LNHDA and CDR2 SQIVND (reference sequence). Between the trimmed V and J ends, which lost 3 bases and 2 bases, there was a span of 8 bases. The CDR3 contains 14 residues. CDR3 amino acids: CASSIRSGNQPQHF. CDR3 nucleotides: TGTGCCAGTAGTATCAGGTCTGGCAATCAGCCCCAGCATTTT.

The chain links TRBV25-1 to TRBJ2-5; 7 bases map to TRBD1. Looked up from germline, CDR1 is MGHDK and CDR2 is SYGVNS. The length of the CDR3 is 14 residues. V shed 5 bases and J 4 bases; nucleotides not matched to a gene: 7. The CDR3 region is CASSKTGSGETQYF. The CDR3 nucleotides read TGTGCCAGCAGTAAGACAGGGTCCGGAGAGACCCAGTACTTC.

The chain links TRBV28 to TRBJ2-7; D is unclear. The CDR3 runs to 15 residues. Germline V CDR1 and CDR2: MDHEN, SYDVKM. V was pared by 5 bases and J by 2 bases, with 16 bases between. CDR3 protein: CASSPGLALTYEQYF. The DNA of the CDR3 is TGTGCCAGCAGTCCCGGTCTGGCCCTCACCTACGAGCAGTACTTC.

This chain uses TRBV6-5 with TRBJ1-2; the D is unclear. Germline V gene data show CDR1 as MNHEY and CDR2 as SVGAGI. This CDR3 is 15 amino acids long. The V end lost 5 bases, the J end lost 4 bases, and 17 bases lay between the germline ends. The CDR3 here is CASSPLLFGSYGYTF. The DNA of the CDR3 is TGTGCCAGCAGTCCCCTTTTGTTTGGAAGCTATGGCTACACCTTC.

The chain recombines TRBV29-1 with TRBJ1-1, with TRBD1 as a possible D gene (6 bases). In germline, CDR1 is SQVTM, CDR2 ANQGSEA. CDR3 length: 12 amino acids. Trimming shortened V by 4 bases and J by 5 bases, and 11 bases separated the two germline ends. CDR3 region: CSVVTGLTEAFF. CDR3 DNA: TGCAGCGTTGTTACAGGGTTGACTGAAGCTTTCTTT.

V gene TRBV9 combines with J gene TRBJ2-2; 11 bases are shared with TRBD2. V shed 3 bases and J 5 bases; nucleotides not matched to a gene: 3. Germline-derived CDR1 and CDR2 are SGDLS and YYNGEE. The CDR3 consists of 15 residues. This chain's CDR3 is CASSERTSGTGELFF. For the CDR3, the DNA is TGTGCCAGCAGCGAACGGACTAGCGGGACCGGGGAGCTGTTTTTT.

Here the CDR3 DNA reads TGTGCCAGTAGTATCATTGGTGGAGGGAACTCCTACGAGCAGTACTTC. This translates into CASSIIGGGNSYEQYF. V and J are TRBV19 and TRBJ2-7; D may be TRBD2 (6 bases). V was cut by 3 bases and J by 0 bases, with 15 bases left in between. The length of the CDR3 is 16 residues. Germline V gene data show CDR1 as LNHDA and CDR2 as SQIVND (reference sequence).

The CDR3 sequence is CASSPLAGFSYEQYF. The CDR3, as DNA: TGTGCCAGCAGTCCACTAGCGGGGTTCTCTTACGAGCAGTACTTC. The chain couples TRBV27 to TRBJ2-7, with 10 bases lining up with TRBD2. The V gene end was trimmed by 5 bases and the J gene end by 4 bases; junction bases not matched to a gene: 8. Germline V CDR1 and CDR2: MNHEY, SMNVEV (reference sequence). There are 15 residues in the CDR3.